This T cell receptor beta chain was profiled in a study of tumor and adjacent non-tumor tissue in lung cancer. This clonotype was recorded many times. Three rounds of nested PCR, following a modified ARM-PCR protocol, produced the TCRbeta library. TCRdb fed the multiplex PCR reads into MiXCR, producing one record per CDR3 protein. The sample consists of 60,000 to 95,000 distinct CDR3 sequences, about three quarters of them appearing once. RNA was extracted from bulk tissue without any cell sorting. Trimming took off 8 bases at V and 5 bases at J, with 16 bases between the two ends. This CDR3 is built from 14 residues.

The chain is built from TRBV12-3 or TRBV12-4 and TRBJ2-1; D may be TRBD1 (6 bases). What was sequenced was lung tumor tissue. This TCR was recovered from a woman between 45 and 65 years old with non-small cell lung cancer. The CDR3 reads CASGRDTDHNEQFF. DNA for the CDR3: TGTGCCAGCGGTCGGGACACTGACCACAATGAGCAGTTCTTC.